This T cell receptor (beta chain) was documented in a study of tumor-infiltrating lymphocytes in primary liver carcinoma. For the study at large: The patients comprised men and women between the ages of 30 and 69 years. Roughly 3.65 to 8 million productive TCRbeta reads came from each sample, comparable across tissue types.

V trimming: 4 bases; J trimming: 1 base; junction bases outside the gene matches: 3. This CDR3 comprises 16 residues. The germline CDR1 and CDR2 sequences are SGHAT and FQNNGV. TCR beta cDNA was reverse-transcribed from about 0.45 ug of total RNA. The reaction used a constant-region primer and ProtoScript II reverse transcriptase. Three nested multiplex PCR rounds, a slightly modified ARM-PCR, produced the libraries for TCR beta. The first two PCR rounds, approximately 10 cycles each, used TRBV1-TRBV30 forward primers and a C-beta reverse primer. TCRdb independently ran MiXCR on the multiplex PCR reads; one entry per CDR3 protein. The table has tens of thousands of distinct CDR3 sequences, roughly 79% seen once. Co-extracting RNA and DNA was done with roughly 17-32 mg of unsorted bulk tissue as input.

The chain joins TRBV11-2 to TRBJ2-7; 14 positions match TRBD2. The receptor was isolated from a woman in her twenties or thirties with primary liver carcinoma and hepatitis B virus infection. The material sequenced was liver tumor tissue from sampling region 4. Subset here: tumor region T4, right-lateral pole. CDR3 sequence: CASSSRTSGRSYEQYF. The DNA of the CDR3 is TGTGCCAGCAGCTCTCGGACTAGCGGGAGGTCCTACGAGCAGTACTTC.